The 20 T cell receptor beta chains in this list originate from one sample, sequenced in a study of shared clonotypes between healthy human individuals. The repertoire was sequenced with immunoSEQ multiplex PCR; TCRdb's copy has only in-frame clones and lacks some. The table records some 690,000 clones, 90% of them present only once. Sequencing was performed on memory CD8+ T cells from PBMCs. Indicated subset: CD45RO+ cells pooled with CCR7-negative TemRA cells. The receptors originated from a young man in good health. Some clones in this sample may be carry-over from other donors' samples.

This clone was seen only once. The V call is TRBV7-9, the J call TRBJ1-1; 8 bases are a match to TRBD1. The germline CDR1 and CDR2 sequences are SEHNR and FQNEAQ (reference sequence). The V and J ends lost 5 bases and 3 bases, in that order; junction bases with no gene match: 8. This CDR3 contains 15 residues. This CDR3 reads CASSGVTGVYTEAFF. The CDR3 coding sequence is TGTGCCAGCAGCGGAGTGACAGGGGTCTACACTGAAGCTTTCTTT. The full variable domain, with the rest looked up from reference TRBV7-9 and TRBJ1-1, is DTGVSQNPRHKITKRGQNVTFRCDPISEHNRLYWYRQTLGQGPEFLTYFQNEAQLEKSRLLSDRFSAERPKGSFSTLEIQRTEQGDSAMYLCASSGVTGVYTEAFFGQGTRLTVV.

CDR3 protein: CASSDRNLGRTFYGYTF. The CDR3 DNA is TGTGCCAGCAGTGACAGGAATCTGGGAAGGACATTCTATGGCTACACCTTC. The chain is built from TRBV6-4 and TRBJ1-2; D perhaps matches TRBD1 (5 bases). The CDR3 spans 17 residues. Trimming shortened V by 2 bases and J by 4 bases, and 20 bases separated the two germline ends. The V gene's germline CDR1 is MRHNA and CDR2 SNTAGT.

The chain combines TRBV10-3 with TRBJ1-5; D is possibly TRBD1 (6 bases). Germline V gives CDR1 ENHRY, CDR2 SYGVKD. V was cut by 0 bases and J by 6 bases, with 12 bases left in between. The length of the CDR3 is 15 residues. Written as DNA, the CDR3 is TGTGCCATCAGTGAGTCGGGTGGGGGGCGTCAGCCCCAGCATTTT. As protein: CAISESGGGRQPQHF.

This chain connects TRBV13 to TRBJ2-7, with 7 positions matching TRBD2. The CDR3 runs to 16 residues. From germline, CDR1 is PRHDT and CDR2 FYEKMQ (reference sequence). V was clipped by 4 bases and J by 0 bases; unmatched bases: 9. CDR3 coding DNA: TGTGCCAGCAGCTCATCCTCAACTAGCGACTCCTACGAGCAGTACTTC. It yields the protein CASSSSSTSDSYEQYF.

This chain uses TRBV11-2 with TRBJ2-2; unclear D gene. The CDR3 contains 8 residues. Looked up from germline, CDR1 is SGHAT and CDR2 is FQNNGV. The V end lost 8 bases, the J end lost 8 bases, and 0 bases lay between the germline ends. In DNA form, the CDR3 reads TGTGCCAGCGGGGAGCTGTTTTTT. This gives the protein CASGELFF.

The chain carries TRBV28 and TRBJ2-7; TRBD2 is a possible D gene (5 bases). Trimming stripped 3 bases from V and 0 bases from J, with 15 bases between. CDR1 and CDR2 (germline): MDHEN, SYDVKM. This CDR3 is 16 amino acids long. This CDR3 reads CASSFPAGRNSYEQYF. In nucleotides, the CDR3 is TGTGCCAGCAGTTTCCCGGCGGGTCGGAACTCCTACGAGCAGTACTTC.

The chain has TRBV6-6 and TRBJ2-1; TRBD2 aligns across 7 bases. J was trimmed by 10 bases and V by 0 bases; bases with no gene match: 6. The CDR3 has 14 amino acids. The germline CDR1 and CDR2 sequences are MNHNY and SVGAGI (reference sequence). Written as DNA, the CDR3 is TGTGCCAGCAGTTACTCGATACTAGCGCGGGAGCAGTTCTTC. Protein: CASSYSILAREQFF.

This chain links TRBV2 with TRBJ2-1, with 9 bases that match TRBD2. CDR3 length equals 20 residues. The junction had 22 bases not matched to a gene; V was cut back by 6 bases and J by 4 bases. Germline-derived CDR1 and CDR2 are SNHLY and FYNNEI. CDR3 protein: CASRTYPKLTGLAGYNEQFF. The CDR3 DNA is TGTGCCAGCAGAACTTACCCAAAACTTACGGGGCTAGCGGGGTACAATGAGCAGTTCTTC.

The chain uses TRBV4-3 and TRBJ2-3; D may correspond to TRBD1 or TRBD2 (6 bases each). With 3 bases removed from V and 1 base from J, the gap between germline ends came to 20 bases. CDR1 and CDR2 from the germline V gene are LGHNA and YSLEER. The CDR3 consists of 18 residues. CDR3 sequence reads: CASSHAWGRERGTDTQYF. In DNA form, the CDR3 reads TGCGCCAGCAGCCATGCCTGGGGGCGGGAAAGGGGCACAGATACGCAGTATTTT.

This clone has a single count. The chain couples TRBV7-9 to TRBJ2-5; TRBD1 might be the D (5 bases). The CDR3 is 15 amino acids. The V end lost 1 base, the J end lost 2 bases, and 11 bases lay between the germline ends. Germline V gene data show CDR1 as SEHNR and CDR2 as FQNEAQ (reference sequence). The CDR3, as DNA: TGTGCCAGCAGCTTAGGGCCTGACAGTCAAGAGACCCAGTACTTC. Its protein product is CASSLGPDSQETQYF. Variable domain in full (rest from reference TRBV7-9 and TRBJ2-5): DTGVSQNPRHKITKRGQNVTFRCDPISEHNRLYWYRQTLGQGPEFLTYFQNEAQLEKSRLLSDRFSAERPKGSFSTLEIQRTEQGDSAMYLCASSLGPDSQETQYFGPGTRLLVL.

The chain is built from TRBV6-4 and TRBJ2-7, with 11 bases lining up with TRBD2. J gave up 5 bases and V 9 bases, and 6 bases lay outside the gene matches. This CDR3 has 13 amino acids. Germline assignment: CDR1 MRHNA and CDR2 SNTAGT. The CDR3 sequence is CARPSGRSDEQYF. In DNA form, the CDR3 reads TGTGCCAGGCCTAGCGGGAGGTCGGACGAGCAGTACTTC.

Written as DNA, the CDR3 is TGTGCCAGCTCACCACCGGGACCTGGTGAAAAACTGTTTTTT. Translating gives CASSPPGPGEKLFF. The chain combines TRBV18 with TRBJ1-4, with D possibly matching TRBD1 (5 bases). V was pared by 0 bases and J by 7 bases, with 9 bases between. The germline V gene has CDR1 KGHSH and CDR2 LQKENI. CDR3 size: 14 residues.

The chain recombines TRBV4-2 with TRBJ2-7; tentative D call: TRBD1 (6 bases). V lost 0 bases and J lost 3, with 24 bases in between. The CDR3 covers 19 residues. The germline V gene has CDR1 LGHNA and CDR2 YNFKEQ. This chain's CDR3 is CASSQEGGQGTIPDYEQYF. The CDR3 DNA follows: TGTGCCAGCAGCCAAGAAGGCGGTCAGGGGACGATCCCCGACTACGAGCAGTACTTC.

The rearrangement joins TRBV29-1 to TRBJ2-1, with 12 bases that match TRBD2. CDR1 is SQVTM, CDR2 ANQGSEA, per germline. This CDR3 is built from 14 residues. After removal of 6 bases from V and 5 bases from J, the junction contained 5 bases not matched to a gene. Here the CDR3 reads CSVDRTSGNNEQFF. The CDR3, as DNA: TGCAGCGTCGACCGGACTAGCGGGAACAATGAGCAGTTCTTC.

Comments on this clone: The sample contains more than one DNA sequence encoding this CDR3. The V gene is TRBV9, the J gene TRBJ2-1, with a tentative D call TRBD2 (6 bases). The CDR3 length is 15 residues. Germline CDR1 SGDLS, CDR2 YYNGEE. Trimming removed 0 bases from V and 4 bases from J, with 11 bases in between. The CDR3 protein is CASSVVGTGYNEQFF. CDR3 nucleotides: TGTGCCAGCAGCGTAGTTGGGACTGGGTACAATGAGCAGTTCTTC.

This chain uses TRBV27 with TRBJ2-7; D is perhaps TRBD1 or TRBD2 (5 bases each). The CDR3 totals 17 residues. Trimming stripped 6 bases from V and 1 base from J, with 22 bases between. Germline V CDR1 and CDR2: MNHEY, SMNVEV (reference sequence). Here the CDR3 reads CASSAPGWGMRSYEQYF. The CDR3 DNA is TGTGCCAGCAGCGCACCTGGGTGGGGGATGAGGTCCTACGAGCAGTACTTC.

This clone was observed a single time. The chain combines TRBV28 with TRBJ2-3; the D gene is possibly TRBD1 (5 bases). Germline assignment: CDR1 MDHEN and CDR2 SYDVKM. V lost 5 bases and J 1 base, leaving 19 bases between the germline ends. CDR3 size: 17 residues. CDR3 nucleotides: TGTGCCAGCAGTACCCGACAGTCGGTTCGCGGCACAGATACGCAGTATTTT. Translating it yields CASSTRQSVRGTDTQYF.

The chain is built from TRBV15 and TRBJ2-7; 7 nucleotides agree with TRBD1. The germline V gene encodes CDR1 LNHNV and CDR2 YYDKDF (reference sequence). The trim removed 5 bases at V and 5 bases at J, leaving 15 bases unmatched. The CDR3 length is 16 residues. The CDR3 here is CATSPHGSATGNEQYF. In DNA form, the CDR3 reads TGTGCCACCAGCCCTCATGGGAGTGCGACAGGGAACGAGCAGTACTTC. Full variable domain (rest looked up from reference TRBV15 and TRBJ2-7): DAMVIQNPRYQVTQFGKPVTLSCSQTLNHNVMYWYQQKSSQAPKLLFHYYDKDFNNEADTPDNFQSRRPNTSFCFLDIRSPGLGDTAMYLCATSPHGSATGNEQYFGPGTRLTVT.

This clone was counted many times. The gene calls are TRBV11-2 and TRBJ2-5, with 8 bases matching TRBD1. The CDR3 consists of 15 residues. The junction had 9 bases not matched to a gene; V was cut back by 5 bases and J by 4 bases. Germline loops: CDR1 SGHAT, CDR2 FQNNGV. The DNA for the CDR3 is TGTGCCAGCAGCCCAGGGGGCCCGAGGCCAGAGACCCAGTACTTC. It translates to CASSPGGPRPETQYF.

This clone was counted between two and nine times. The V gene is TRBV14, the J gene TRBJ2-5; a possible D gene is TRBD2 (6 bases). Per the germline V gene, CDR1 is SGHDN and CDR2 is FVKESK. V lost 4 bases, J lost 3 bases, and 18 bases lay in between. The CDR3 is 16 amino acids. The CDR3 DNA reads TGTGCCAGCAGCCGATATCGGCGGGGTTTAGAAGAGACCCAGTACTTC. Amino acid sequence: CASSRYRRGLEETQYF.